The clone carrying this TCR beta chain has a handful of counts. These data originate in a study of human T cells and chemical hapten exposure. V was pared by 6 bases and J by 2 bases, with 6 bases of the junction left unmatched. This CDR3 has 15 residues. CDR1 is LGHNA and CDR2 is YSLEER in the germline V gene. The time point denotes: pre-sensitization, week 0. Treatment: therapeutic diphenylcyclopropenone sensitization with weekly scalp DPC. TCRdb re-analysed the RACE reads in MiXCR, keeping a single row per CDR3 protein. The table records about 85,000 distinct CDR3 sequences, 8.5% of them present only once.

This chain uses TRBV4-3 with TRBJ2-1, with 8 bases that match TRBD2. This receptor was taken from a man aged 35 to 55 with alopecia areata. Some clones in this sample may be carry-over from other donors' samples. Sequenced here: whole blood, sampled in connection with sensitization to the hapten diphenylcyclopropenone (DPC). The CDR3 is CASSVSGSTYNEQFF. The CDR3 DNA sequence: TGCGCCAGCAGTGTCAGCGGGAGCACCTACAATGAGCAGTTCTTC.